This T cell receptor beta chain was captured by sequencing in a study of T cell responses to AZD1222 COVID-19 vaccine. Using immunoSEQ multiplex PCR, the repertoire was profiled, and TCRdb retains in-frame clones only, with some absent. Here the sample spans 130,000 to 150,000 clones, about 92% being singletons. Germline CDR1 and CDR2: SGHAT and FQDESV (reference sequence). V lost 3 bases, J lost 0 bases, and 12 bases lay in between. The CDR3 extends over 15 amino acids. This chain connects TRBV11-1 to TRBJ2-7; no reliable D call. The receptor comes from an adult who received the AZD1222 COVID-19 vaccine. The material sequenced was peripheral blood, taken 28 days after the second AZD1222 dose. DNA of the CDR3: TGTGCCAGCAGCTTCGCTTCGTTTATCTCCTACGAGCAGTACTTC. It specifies CASSFASFISYEQYF.